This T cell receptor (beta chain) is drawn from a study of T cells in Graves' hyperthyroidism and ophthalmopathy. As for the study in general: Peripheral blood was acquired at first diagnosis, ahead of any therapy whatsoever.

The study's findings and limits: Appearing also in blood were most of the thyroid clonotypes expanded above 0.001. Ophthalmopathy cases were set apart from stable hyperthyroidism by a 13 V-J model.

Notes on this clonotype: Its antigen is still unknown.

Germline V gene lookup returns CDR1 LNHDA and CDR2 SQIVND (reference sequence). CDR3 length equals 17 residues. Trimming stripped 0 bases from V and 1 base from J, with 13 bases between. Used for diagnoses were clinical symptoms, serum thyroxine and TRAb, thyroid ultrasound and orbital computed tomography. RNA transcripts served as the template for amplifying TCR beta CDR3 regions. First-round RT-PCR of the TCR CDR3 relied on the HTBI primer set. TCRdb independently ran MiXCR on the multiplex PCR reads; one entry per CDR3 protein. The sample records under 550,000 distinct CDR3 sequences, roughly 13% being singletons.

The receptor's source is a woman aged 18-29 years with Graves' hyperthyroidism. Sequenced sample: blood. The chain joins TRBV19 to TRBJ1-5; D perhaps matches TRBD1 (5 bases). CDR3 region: CASSIEAGTMSNQPQHF. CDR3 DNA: TGTGCCAGTAGTATAGAGGCAGGGACGATGAGCAATCAGCCCCAGCATTTT.